The 21 T cell receptor beta chains reported below all come from one sample, sequenced in a study of shared clonotypes between healthy human individuals. The assay was immunoSEQ multiplex PCR, and TCRdb's table has in-frame clones only and misses some. The sample yields about 690,000 clones, about nine tenths seen once. The sequenced sample consisted of memory CD8+ T cells from PBMCs. Indicated subset: CD45RO+ cells pooled with CCR7-negative TemRA cells. Source of these receptors: a young man in good health. Some clones in this sample may be carry-over from other donors' samples.

The chain couples TRBV5-6 to TRBJ2-7, with 9 bases that match TRBD1. This CDR3 comprises 13 residues. Germline CDR1 reads SGHDT; CDR2 reads YYEEEE. V dropped 9 bases and J dropped 0; count of bases not matched to a gene: 4. The DNA for the CDR3 is TGTGCCACTTCGACAGGGGGCTCCTACGAGCAGTACTTC. Protein sequence: CATSTGGSYEQYF.

This sequence joins TRBV27 and TRBJ1-1; weak D call: TRBD1 (6 bases). This CDR3 has 13 amino acids. Germline CDR1 reads MNHEY; CDR2 reads SMNVEV (reference sequence). V dropped 5 bases and J dropped 8 bases, with 15 bases sitting between them. The CDR3, as DNA: TGTGCCAGCAGTCCTACGGGGGGGCGGGAAGCTTTCTTT. This translates into CASSPTGGREAFF.

The chain employs TRBV27 and TRBJ2-7; TRBD1 agrees at 9 bases. V was clipped by 2 bases and J by 4 bases; unmatched bases: 6. The CDR3 is 15 amino acids. Germline loops: CDR1 MNHEY, CDR2 SMNVEV (reference sequence). This CDR3 is CASSLPGTGIYEQYF. The CDR3 DNA reads TGTGCCAGCAGTTTACCCGGGACAGGGATATACGAGCAGTACTTC.

The chain recombines TRBV13 with TRBJ2-7, with D hard to call. The CDR3 runs to 15 residues. Trimming cost V 0 bases and J 2 bases, with 11 bases left between them. Per the germline V gene, CDR1 is PRHDT and CDR2 is FYEKMQ (reference sequence). This chain's CDR3 is CASSLGGSYPYEQYF. CDR3 DNA: TGTGCCAGCAGCTTAGGAGGCAGCTATCCCTACGAGCAGTACTTC. Full variable domain (rest looked up from reference TRBV13 and TRBJ2-7): AAGVIQSPRHLIKEKRETATLKCYPIPRHDTVYWYQQGPGQDPQFLISFYEKMQSDKGSIPDRFSAQQFSDYHSELNMSSLELGDSALYFCASSLGGSYPYEQYFGPGTRLTVT.

The chain links TRBV27 to TRBJ2-1, with 14 nucleotides matching TRBD2. Germline V CDR1 and CDR2: MNHEY, SMNVEV (reference sequence). The V and J ends lost 0 bases and 7 bases, in that order; junction bases with no gene match: 8. The CDR3 has 18 amino acids. CDR3 DNA: TGTGCCAGCAGTTTATCACGGACTAGCGGGAGGTCCGGAAATGAGCAGTTCTTC. Translated: CASSLSRTSGRSGNEQFF.

The V and J genes are TRBV6-4 and TRBJ2-1; 10 nucleotides match TRBD2. The trim removed 3 bases at V and 2 bases at J, leaving 1 base unmatched. The CDR3 spans 15 residues. The germline V gene has CDR1 MRHNA and CDR2 SNTAGT. The CDR3 coding sequence is TGTGCCAGCAGTGAAAGCGGGAGGGCCTACAATGAGCAGTTCTTC. It encodes CASSESGRAYNEQFF.

The CDR3 region is CASSLSPENNEQFF. The CDR3 DNA reads TGTGCCAGCAGTTTAAGTCCAGAAAACAATGAGCAGTTCTTC. This rearrangement joins TRBV7-9 to TRBJ2-1; no reliable D call. The CDR3 loop spans 14 amino acids. The germline CDR1 and CDR2 sequences are SEHNR and FQNEAQ (reference sequence). Trimming took 6 bases from V and 5 from J, leaving 14 bases between them.

V is TRBV29-1 and J is TRBJ2-5, with D perhaps given as TRBD1 or TRBD2 (6 bases each). The last part of the DNA fits TRBJ2-7 better; the J call may be wrong. The CDR3 runs to 13 residues. Germline CDR1 is SQVTM and CDR2 is ANQGSEA. The CDR3 here is CSAMGGPTYEQYF. As DNA, the CDR3 is TGCAGCGCCATGGGGGGCCCTACCTACGAGCAGTACTTC.

This clone was detected a few times. The rearrangement joins TRBV12-5 to TRBJ1-2, with D unclear. There are 13 residues in the CDR3. CDR1 and CDR2 (germline): LGHNT, FRNRAP. The ends were cut back, 2 bases at V and 4 bases at J, with 8 bases in the middle. This CDR3 reads CASGLSWSYGYTF. In nucleotides, the CDR3 is TGTGCTAGTGGTTTGTCTTGGAGCTATGGCTACACCTTC.

The rearrangement joins TRBV28 to TRBJ2-7; D unresolved. Trimming cost V 1 base and J 0 bases, with 13 bases left between them. CDR1 is MDHEN, CDR2 SYDVKM, per germline. The CDR3 extends over 16 amino acids. The CDR3 coding sequence is TGTGCCAGCAGTTTATTCAGTCCTTCGAGCTCCTACGAGCAGTACTTC. Translated, it gives CASSLFSPSSSYEQYF.

The chain uses TRBV7-3 and TRBJ2-1, with TRBD1 matching over 9 bases. Germline-derived CDR1 and CDR2 are SGHTA and FQGTGA. The V and J ends lost 5 bases and 7 bases, in that order; junction bases with no gene match: 12. The CDR3 has 16 amino acids. CDR3 sequence: CASSPGTGSILNEQFF. In DNA form, the CDR3 reads TGTGCCAGCAGCCCGGGGACAGGGTCTATATTAAATGAGCAGTTCTTC.

The chain couples TRBV10-3 to TRBJ1-1; 9 bases are a match to TRBD1. CDR3 length equals 16 residues. Germline trimming cut 0 bases from V and 3 bases from J; bases unmatched to any gene: 5. Germline V gene lookup returns CDR1 ENHRY and CDR2 SYGVKD. The CDR3 is CAISESRTGVYTEAFF. The DNA of the CDR3 is TGTGCCATCAGTGAGTCAAGGACAGGGGTTTACACTGAAGCTTTCTTT.

This clone appeared a few times. The chain has TRBV29-1 and TRBJ2-2, with no clear D. Germline lookup yields CDR1 SQVTM and CDR2 ANQGSEA. CDR3 length: 13 residues. V lost 0 bases and J lost 5, with 7 bases in between. CDR3 DNA sequence: TGCAGCGTTGAAGATTTGCGTACCGGGGAGCTGTTTTTT. Its protein is CSVEDLRTGELFF.

This clone was seen more than once but under ten times. The chain joins TRBV7-9 to TRBJ1-1; D gene unclear. There are 14 residues in the CDR3. Trimming shortened V by 5 bases and J by 1 base, and 11 bases separated the two germline ends. Germline V gives CDR1 SEHNR, CDR2 FQNEAQ (reference sequence). The chain's CDR3 is CASSKRTKNTEAFF. CDR3 DNA sequence: TGTGCCAGCAGCAAGAGGACCAAGAACACTGAAGCTTTCTTT.

The chain joins TRBV29-1 to TRBJ2-1; TRBD2 agrees at 7 bases. CDR1 SQVTM and CDR2 ANQGSEA come from the germline V gene. The V segment lost 4 bases and the J segment 7 bases; nucleotides outside the gene matches: 7. The CDR3 runs to 13 residues. CDR3 loop: CSVGVGGANEQFF. CDR3 DNA sequence: TGCAGCGTTGGGGTGGGAGGGGCGAATGAGCAGTTCTTC.

The chain joins TRBV27 to TRBJ1-2; D remains ambiguous. V lost 5 bases and J 8 bases, leaving 21 bases between the germline ends. Germline V gene data show CDR1 as MNHEY and CDR2 as SMNVEV (reference sequence). This CDR3 is 15 amino acids long. This CDR3 reads CASSPLVGILEGYTF. As DNA, the CDR3 is TGTGCCAGCAGTCCCCTCGTGGGGATTCTTGAGGGCTACACCTTC.

The genes are TRBV9 and TRBJ2-6, with TRBD1 identical over 7 bases. Germline-derived CDR1 and CDR2 are SGDLS and YYNGEE. Trimming removed 0 bases from V and 0 bases from J; junction bases left unmatched: 6. The CDR3 spans 18 residues. The DNA for the CDR3 is TGTGCCAGCAGCGTAGTGGAGACAGGGACCTCTGGGGCCAACGTCCTGACTTTC. Protein sequence: CASSVVETGTSGANVLTF.

The chain carries TRBV7-9 and TRBJ1-2; 7 bases match TRBD1. Germline CDR1 is SEHNR and CDR2 is FQNEAQ (reference sequence). The CDR3 covers 14 residues. The V segment lost 5 bases and the J segment 4 bases; nucleotides outside the gene matches: 7. DNA for the CDR3: TGTGCCAGCAGCCCCGGACAGGTCCCCTATGGCTACACCTTC. This encodes CASSPGQVPYGYTF.

A single count supports this clone. In DNA, the CDR3 is TGTGCCAGTAGAGTTTCGAACACCGGGGAGCTGTTTTTT. Translation gives CASRVSNTGELFF. This chain connects TRBV9 to TRBJ2-2, with unresolved D. V lost 8 bases and J 0 bases, leaving 8 bases between the germline ends. This CDR3 has 13 amino acids. Looked up from germline, CDR1 is SGDLS and CDR2 is YYNGEE.

The gene calls are TRBV28 and TRBJ2-3; TRBD1 aligns across 7 bases. Per the germline V gene, CDR1 is MDHEN and CDR2 is SYDVKM. V gave up 4 bases and J gave up 0 bases; unmatched junction bases: 4. The CDR3 has 15 residues. The CDR3 is CASSSWDRSTDTQYF. The CDR3 nucleotides are TGTGCCAGCAGTTCCTGGGACAGAAGCACAGATACGCAGTATTTT.

With respect to this clone: This same CDR3 is encoded by further DNA sequences in the sample. J is TRBJ1-1 and V is TRBV28, with unresolved D. The germline CDR1 and CDR2 sequences are MDHEN and SYDVKM. V lost 6 bases and J lost 1, with 6 bases in between. This CDR3 is built from 12 residues. CDR3 protein: CASRWGNTEAFF. In DNA form, the CDR3 reads TGTGCCAGCAGATGGGGGAACACTGAAGCTTTCTTT.